Listed here are 7 T cell receptor beta chains from one sample, sequenced in a study of T-cell memory formation after mild COVID-19. In TCRdb, the 5' RACE reads were re-called with MiXCR into one record per CDR3 protein. The sample consists of some 210,000 distinct CDR3 sequences, more than 25% of them appearing once. The sequenced sample consisted of PBMCs or a T cell subset sorted from them (not recorded which). Receptor source: an adult woman who had mild COVID-19 (a few samples of this study predate the infection). Cell type and time point are not known.

The chain couples TRBV11-3 to TRBJ1-2; D is ambiguous. The CDR3 has 14 residues. In germline, CDR1 is SGHNT, CDR2 YENEEA. With 4 bases removed from V and 6 bases from J, the gap between germline ends came to 15 bases. The CDR3: CASSYSMSGNGYTF. The CDR3, as DNA: TGTGCCAGCAGCTACTCAATGAGCGGTAATGGCTACACCTTC.

This chain joins TRBV19 and TRBJ1-2; D is uncertain. Trimming shortened V by 1 base and J by 3 bases, and 9 bases separated the two germline ends. Germline CDR1 and CDR2: LNHDA and SQIVND (reference sequence). This CDR3 comprises 14 residues. CDR3 amino acids: CASSIGGDYYGYTF. The CDR3 nucleotides are TGTGCCAGTAGTATAGGGGGTGACTACTATGGCTACACCTTC.

This clonotype was seen a handful of times. V gene TRBV6-5 combines with J gene TRBJ2-7, with D possibly TRBD2 on 5 matching bases. Per germline, CDR1 MNHEY and CDR2 SVGAGI. This CDR3 is built from 16 residues. Trimming cost V 0 bases and J 4 bases, with 16 bases left between them. Here the CDR3 reads CASSYSWGNGKYEQYF. DNA for the CDR3: TGTGCCAGCAGTTACTCCTGGGGTAACGGGAAATACGAGCAGTACTTC.

In regard to this clonotype: The junction does not match germline at one end; this may be a read error. The chain joins TRBV25-1 to TRBJ2-5; weak D call: TRBD1 (5 bases). CDR3 length equals 13 residues. Germline V gene sequence: CDR1 MGHDK, CDR2 SYGVNS. In nucleotides, the CDR3 is TGTGCCAGCCACGACAGTAGACAAGATACCCAGTACTTC. Translated, it gives CASHDSRQDTQYF.

This clonotype has only a few counts. This rearrangement joins TRBV20-1 to TRBJ2-7; 10 positions agree with TRBD2. Per germline, CDR1 DFQATT and CDR2 SNEGSKA (reference sequence). The CDR3 sequence is 16 residues long. The trim removed 3 bases at V and 3 bases at J, leaving 11 bases unmatched. This chain's CDR3 is CSASMWETSGVYEQYF. CDR3 bases: TGCAGTGCTAGCATGTGGGAAACTAGCGGGGTCTACGAGCAGTACTTC.

There are a few counts of this clonotype. This chain connects TRBV20-1 to TRBJ2-1; 12 bases align to TRBD2. J was trimmed by 6 bases and V by 5 bases; bases with no gene match: 8. The CDR3 is 15 residues long. From germline, CDR1 is DFQATT and CDR2 SNEGSKA (reference sequence). The CDR3 bases are TGCAGTGCTTGGACTAGCGGGAAGGTTACCAATGAGCAGTTCTTC. It yields the protein CSAWTSGKVTNEQFF.

The chain employs TRBV20-1 and TRBJ1-4; 10 bases match TRBD1. CDR1 and CDR2 (germline): DFQATT, SNEGSKA (reference sequence). V gave up 1 base and J gave up 8 bases; unmatched junction bases: 16. CDR3 length: 18 amino acids. The chain's CDR3 is CSARALGQGPGVGEKLFF. The CDR3 DNA sequence: TGCAGTGCTAGAGCCCTGGGACAGGGGCCCGGGGTGGGGGAAAAACTGTTTTTT.